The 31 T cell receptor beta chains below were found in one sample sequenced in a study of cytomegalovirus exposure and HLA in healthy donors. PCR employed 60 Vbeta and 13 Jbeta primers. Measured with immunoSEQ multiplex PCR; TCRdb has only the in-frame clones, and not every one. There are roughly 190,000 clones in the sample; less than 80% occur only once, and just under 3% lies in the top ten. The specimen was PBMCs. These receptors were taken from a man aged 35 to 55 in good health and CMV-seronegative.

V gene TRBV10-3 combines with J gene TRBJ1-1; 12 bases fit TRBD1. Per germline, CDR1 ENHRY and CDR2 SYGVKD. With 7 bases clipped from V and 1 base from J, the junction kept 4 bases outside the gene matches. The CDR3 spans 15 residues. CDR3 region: CAITGTGGRNTEAFF. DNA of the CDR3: TGTGCCATCACCGGGACAGGGGGCCGGAACACTGAAGCTTTCTTT.

CDR3 sequence: CASSLSGTSVMGEQFF. CDR3 coding DNA: TGTGCCAGCAGTTTATCCGGGACTAGCGTTATGGGTGAGCAGTTCTTC. The chain links TRBV27 to TRBJ2-1, with 10 bases fitting TRBD2. The CDR3 length is 16 residues. CDR1 is MNHEY, CDR2 SMNVEV, per germline (reference sequence). Trimming at V came to 0 bases and at J to 9 bases, leaving 8 bases not matched to a gene.

CDR3 DNA sequence: TGTGCCAGCAGAATTCGACTAGCGGGAGGGCTTGGTGAGACCCAGTACTTC. It is translated as CASRIRLAGGLGETQYF. This chain joins TRBV7-6 and TRBJ2-5, with 14 bases fitting TRBD2. The germline V gene has CDR1 SGHVS and CDR2 FNYEAQ. J gave up 5 bases and V 6 bases, and 11 bases lay outside the gene matches. This CDR3 comprises 17 residues. The complete variable domain, with remaining parts taken from reference TRBV7-6 and TRBJ2-5, reads GAGVSQSPRYKVTKRGQDVALRCDPISGHVSLYWYRQALGQGPEFLTYFNYEAQQDKSGLPNDRFSAERPEGSISTLTIQRTEQRDSAMYRCASRIRLAGGLGETQYFGPGTRLLVL.

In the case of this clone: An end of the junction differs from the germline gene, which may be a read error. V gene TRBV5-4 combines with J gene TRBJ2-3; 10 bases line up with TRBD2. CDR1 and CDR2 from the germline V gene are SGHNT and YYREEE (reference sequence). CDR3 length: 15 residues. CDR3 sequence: CTSSVSGGPADTQYF. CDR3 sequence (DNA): TGTACCAGCAGCGTTAGCGGGGGGCCGGCAGATACGCAGTATTTT.

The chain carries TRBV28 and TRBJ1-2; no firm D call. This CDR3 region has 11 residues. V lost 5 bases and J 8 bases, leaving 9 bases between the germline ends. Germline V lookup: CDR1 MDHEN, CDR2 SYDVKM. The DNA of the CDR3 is TGTGCCAGCAGTGGGCCCTGGGGCTACACCTTC. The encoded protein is CASSGPWGYTF.

The CDR3 spells CAIRTGTLNTEAFF. The CDR3 nucleotides are TGTGCCATCAGAACCGGGACTTTAAACACTGAAGCTTTCTTT. The chain links TRBV10-3 to TRBJ1-1; possible D gene TRBD1, 5 bases. V gave up 6 bases and J gave up 2 bases, with 13 bases separating them. This CDR3 spans 14 amino acids. Germline V lookup: CDR1 ENHRY, CDR2 SYGVKD.

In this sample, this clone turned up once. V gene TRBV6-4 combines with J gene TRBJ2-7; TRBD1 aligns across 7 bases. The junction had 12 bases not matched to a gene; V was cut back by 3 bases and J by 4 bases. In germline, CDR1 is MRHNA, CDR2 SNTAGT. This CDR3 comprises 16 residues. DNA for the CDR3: TGTGCCAGCAGTGAGGAACCAACAGGGGCCTGGTACGAGCAGTACTTC. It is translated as CASSEEPTGAWYEQYF.

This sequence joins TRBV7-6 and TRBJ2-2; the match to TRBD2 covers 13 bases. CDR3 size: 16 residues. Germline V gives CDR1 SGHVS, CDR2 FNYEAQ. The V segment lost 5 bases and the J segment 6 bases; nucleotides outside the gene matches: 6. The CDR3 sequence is CASSPLAGGPSGELFF. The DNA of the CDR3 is TGTGCCAGCAGCCCACTAGCGGGGGGGCCCTCCGGGGAGCTGTTTTTT.

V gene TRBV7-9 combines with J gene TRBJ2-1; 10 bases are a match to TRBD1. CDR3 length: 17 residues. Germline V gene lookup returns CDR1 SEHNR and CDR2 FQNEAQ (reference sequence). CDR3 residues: CCSSPPEDRGAGYEQFF. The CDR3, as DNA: TGTTGCAGCAGCCCACCTGAGGACAGGGGGGCAGGGTATGAGCAGTTCTTC.

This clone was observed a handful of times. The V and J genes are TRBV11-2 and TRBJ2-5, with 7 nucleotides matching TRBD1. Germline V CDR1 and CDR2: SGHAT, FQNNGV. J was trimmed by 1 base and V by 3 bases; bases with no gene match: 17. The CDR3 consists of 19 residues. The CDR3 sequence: CASSLHLFWDSETQETQYF. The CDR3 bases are TGTGCCAGCAGCTTGCATCTTTTTTGGGACAGCGAAACCCAAGAGACCCAGTACTTC. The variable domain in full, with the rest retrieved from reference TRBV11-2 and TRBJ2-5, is EAGVAQSPRYKIIEKRQSVAFWCNPISGHATLYWYQQILGQGPKLLIQFQNNGVVDDSQLPKDRFSAERLKGVDSTLKIQPAKLEDSAVYLCASSLHLFWDSETQETQYFGPGTRLLVL.

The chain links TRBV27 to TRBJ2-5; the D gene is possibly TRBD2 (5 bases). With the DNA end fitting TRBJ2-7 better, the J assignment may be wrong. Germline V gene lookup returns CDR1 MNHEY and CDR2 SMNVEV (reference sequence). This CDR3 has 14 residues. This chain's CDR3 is CASSLRRAAYEQYF. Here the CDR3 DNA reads TGTGCCAGCAGTTTACGGCGGGCCGCCTACGAGCAGTACTTC.

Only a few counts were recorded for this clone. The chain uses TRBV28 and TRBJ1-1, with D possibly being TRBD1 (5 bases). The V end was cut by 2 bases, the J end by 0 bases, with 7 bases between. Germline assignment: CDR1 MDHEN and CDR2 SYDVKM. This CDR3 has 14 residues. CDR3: CASSLDRVNTEAFF. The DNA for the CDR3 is TGTGCCAGCAGTTTAGACAGAGTGAACACTGAAGCTTTCTTT. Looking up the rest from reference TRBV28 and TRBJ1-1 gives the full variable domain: DVKVTQSSRYLVKRTGEKVFLECVQDMDHENMFWYRQDPGLGLRLIYFSYDVKMKEKGDIPEGYSVSREKKERFSLILESASTNQTSMYLCASSLDRVNTEAFFGQGTRLTVV.

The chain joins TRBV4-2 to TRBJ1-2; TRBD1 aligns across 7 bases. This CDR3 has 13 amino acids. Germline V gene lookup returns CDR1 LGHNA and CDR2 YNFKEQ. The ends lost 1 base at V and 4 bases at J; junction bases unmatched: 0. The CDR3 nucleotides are TGTGCCAGCAGCCAAGGGGACAGCTATGGCTACACCTTC. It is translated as CASSQGDSYGYTF.

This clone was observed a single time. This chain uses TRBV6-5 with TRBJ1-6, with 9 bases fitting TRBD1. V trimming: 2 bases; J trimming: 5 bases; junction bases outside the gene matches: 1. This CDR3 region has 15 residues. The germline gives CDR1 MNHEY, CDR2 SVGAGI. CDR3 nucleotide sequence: TGTGCCAGCAGTTACGGACAGGGGCATAATTCACCCCTCCACTTT. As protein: CASSYGQGHNSPLHF.

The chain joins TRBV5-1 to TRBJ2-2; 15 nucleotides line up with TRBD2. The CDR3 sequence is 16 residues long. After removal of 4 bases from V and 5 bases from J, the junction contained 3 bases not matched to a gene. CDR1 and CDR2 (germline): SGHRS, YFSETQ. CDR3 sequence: CASSRTSGGATGELFF. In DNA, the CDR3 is TGCGCCAGCAGCCGGACTAGCGGGGGGGCAACCGGGGAGCTGTTTTTT.

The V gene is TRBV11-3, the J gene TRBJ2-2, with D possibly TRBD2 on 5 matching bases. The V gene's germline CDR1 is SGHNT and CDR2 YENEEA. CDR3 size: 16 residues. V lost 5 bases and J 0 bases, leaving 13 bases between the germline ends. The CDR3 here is CASSPGWGANTGELFF. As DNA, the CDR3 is TGTGCCAGCAGCCCAGGATGGGGAGCGAACACCGGGGAGCTGTTTTTT.

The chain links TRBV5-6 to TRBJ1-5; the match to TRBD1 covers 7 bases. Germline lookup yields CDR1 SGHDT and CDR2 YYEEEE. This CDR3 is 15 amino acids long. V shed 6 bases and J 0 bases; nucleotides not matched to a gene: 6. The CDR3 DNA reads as TGTGCCAGCAAAAAACAGGGGCTTAGCAATCAGCCCCAGCATTTT. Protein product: CASKKQGLSNQPQHF.

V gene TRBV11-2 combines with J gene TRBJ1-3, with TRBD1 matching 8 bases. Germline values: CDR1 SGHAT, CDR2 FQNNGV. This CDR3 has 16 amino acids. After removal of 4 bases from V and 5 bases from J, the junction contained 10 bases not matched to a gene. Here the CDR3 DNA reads TGTGCCAGCAGCTCCTACCAGGGGGCAATACGAAACACCATATATTTT. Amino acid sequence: CASSSYQGAIRNTIYF.

The CDR3 sequence: CAWTLPEQGGYTF. The CDR3 coding sequence is TGTGCCTGGACTCTACCGGAACAGGGGGGCTACACCTTC. This chain uses TRBV30 with TRBJ1-2, with 7 bases fitting TRBD1. V was clipped by 4 bases and J by 8 bases; unmatched bases: 10. Per the germline V gene, CDR1 is GTSNPN and CDR2 is SVGIG (reference sequence). The CDR3 contains 13 residues.

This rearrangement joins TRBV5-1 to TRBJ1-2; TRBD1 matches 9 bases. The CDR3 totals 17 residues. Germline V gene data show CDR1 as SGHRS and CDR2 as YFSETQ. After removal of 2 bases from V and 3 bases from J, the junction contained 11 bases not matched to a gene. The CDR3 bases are TGCGCCAGCAGCTTAAGTCCCGGGACAGGGAAGGACTATGGCTACACCTTC. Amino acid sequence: CASSLSPGTGKDYGYTF.

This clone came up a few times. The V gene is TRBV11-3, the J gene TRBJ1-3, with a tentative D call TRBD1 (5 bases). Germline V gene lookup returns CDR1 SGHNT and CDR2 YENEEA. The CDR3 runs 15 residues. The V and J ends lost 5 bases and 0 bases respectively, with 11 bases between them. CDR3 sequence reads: CASSRDSRSGNTIYF. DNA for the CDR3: TGTGCCAGCAGCCGGGACTCACGCTCTGGAAACACCATATATTTT. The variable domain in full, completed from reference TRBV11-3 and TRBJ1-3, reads EAGVVQSPRYKIIEKKQPVAFWCNPISGHNTLYWYLQNLGQGPELLIRYENEEAVDDSQLPKDRFSAERLKGVDSTLKIQPAELGDSAVYLCASSRDSRSGNTIYFGEGSWLTVV.

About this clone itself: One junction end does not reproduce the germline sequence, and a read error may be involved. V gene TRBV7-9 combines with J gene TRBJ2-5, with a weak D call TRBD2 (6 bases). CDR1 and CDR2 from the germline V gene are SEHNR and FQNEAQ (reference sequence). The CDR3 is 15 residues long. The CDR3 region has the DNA TGTTCCAGCAGCCAGCAGTCCGGGGTAGTGGGGGGACGGAACTTC. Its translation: CSSSQQSGVVGGRNF.

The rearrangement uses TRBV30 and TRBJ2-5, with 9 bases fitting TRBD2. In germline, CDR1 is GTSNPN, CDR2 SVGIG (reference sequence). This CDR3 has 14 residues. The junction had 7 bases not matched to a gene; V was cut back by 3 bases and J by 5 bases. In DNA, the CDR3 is TGTGCCTGGAGGATAGGGCTAGCGGGGGAGACCCAGTACTTC. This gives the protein CAWRIGLAGETQYF.

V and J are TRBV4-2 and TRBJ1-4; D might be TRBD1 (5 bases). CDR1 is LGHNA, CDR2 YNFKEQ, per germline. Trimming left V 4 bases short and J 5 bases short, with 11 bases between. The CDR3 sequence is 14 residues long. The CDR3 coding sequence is TGTGCCAGCAGCCTCGGGGGGGGGAATGAAAAACTGTTTTTT. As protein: CASSLGGGNEKLFF.

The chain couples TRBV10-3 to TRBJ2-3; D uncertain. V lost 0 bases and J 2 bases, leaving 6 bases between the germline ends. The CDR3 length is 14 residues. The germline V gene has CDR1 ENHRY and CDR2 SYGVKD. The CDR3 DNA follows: TGTGCCATCAGTGAGTCGAGGCTCACAGATACGCAGTATTTT. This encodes CAISESRLTDTQYF.

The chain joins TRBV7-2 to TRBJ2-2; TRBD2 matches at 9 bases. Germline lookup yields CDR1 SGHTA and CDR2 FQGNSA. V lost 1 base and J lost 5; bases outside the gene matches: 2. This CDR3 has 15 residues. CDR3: CASSLVAGATGELFF. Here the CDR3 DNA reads TGTGCCAGCAGCTTAGTAGCGGGAGCTACCGGGGAGCTGTTTTTT.

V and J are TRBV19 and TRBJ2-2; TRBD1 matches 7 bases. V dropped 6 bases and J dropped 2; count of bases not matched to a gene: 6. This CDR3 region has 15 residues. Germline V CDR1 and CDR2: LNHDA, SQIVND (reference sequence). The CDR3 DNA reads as TGTGCCAGTAGGAGTGCAGGGGGAAACACCGGGGAGCTGTTTTTT. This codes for CASRSAGGNTGELFF.

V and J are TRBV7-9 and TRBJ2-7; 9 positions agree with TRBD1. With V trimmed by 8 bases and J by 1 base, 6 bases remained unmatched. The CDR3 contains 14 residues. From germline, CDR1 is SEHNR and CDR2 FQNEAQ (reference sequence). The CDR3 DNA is TGTGCCAGCGAAACAGGGGGCGCATCCTACGAGCAGTACTTC. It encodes CASETGGASYEQYF.

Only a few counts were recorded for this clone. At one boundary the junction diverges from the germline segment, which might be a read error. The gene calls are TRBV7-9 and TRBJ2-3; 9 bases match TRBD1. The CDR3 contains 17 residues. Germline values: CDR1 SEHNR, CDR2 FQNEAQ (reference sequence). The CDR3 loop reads CSSSLRARTGVGDTQYF. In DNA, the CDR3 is TGTTCCAGCAGCTTAAGGGCCAGGACAGGGGTTGGAGATACGCAGTATTTT.

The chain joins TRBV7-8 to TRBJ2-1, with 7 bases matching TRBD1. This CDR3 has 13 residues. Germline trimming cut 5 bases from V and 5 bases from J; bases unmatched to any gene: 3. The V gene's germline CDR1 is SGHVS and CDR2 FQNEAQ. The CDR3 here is CASSTTGDNEQFF. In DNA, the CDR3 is TGTGCCAGCAGCACAACAGGGGACAATGAGCAGTTCTTC.

The CDR3 is CASSWRDPYNEQFF. The CDR3 DNA follows: TGTGCCAGCAGTTGGAGGGACCCCTACAATGAGCAGTTCTTC. The rearrangement links TRBV6-5 to TRBJ2-1; TRBD2 is a possible D gene (6 bases). The CDR3 consists of 14 residues. V was clipped by 4 bases and J by 2 bases, with 9 bases between them. From germline, CDR1 is MNHEY and CDR2 SVGAGI.